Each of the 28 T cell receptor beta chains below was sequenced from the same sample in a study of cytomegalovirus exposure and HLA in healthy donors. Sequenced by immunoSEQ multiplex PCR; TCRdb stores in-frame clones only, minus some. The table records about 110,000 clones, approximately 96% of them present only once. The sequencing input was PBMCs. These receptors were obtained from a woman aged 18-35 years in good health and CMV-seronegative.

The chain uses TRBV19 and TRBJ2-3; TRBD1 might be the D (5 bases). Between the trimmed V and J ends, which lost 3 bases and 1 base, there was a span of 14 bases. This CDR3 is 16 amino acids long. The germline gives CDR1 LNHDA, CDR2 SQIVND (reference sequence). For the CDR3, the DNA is TGTGCCAGTAGTATTTCGGGTACAGGTGGCACAGATACGCAGTATTTT. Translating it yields CASSISGTGGTDTQYF. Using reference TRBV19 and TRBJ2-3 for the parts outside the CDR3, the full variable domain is DGGITQSPKYLFRKEGQNVTLSCEQNLNHDAMYWYRQDPGQGLRLIYYSQIVNDFQKGDIAEGYSVSREKKESFPLTVTSAQKNPTAFYLCASSISGTGGTDTQYFGPGTRLTVL.

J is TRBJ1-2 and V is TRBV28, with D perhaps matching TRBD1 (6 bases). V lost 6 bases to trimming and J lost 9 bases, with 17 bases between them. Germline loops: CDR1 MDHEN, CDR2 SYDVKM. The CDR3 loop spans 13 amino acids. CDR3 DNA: TGTGCCAGCAGCCGGCAGGGGCGCGGGCGCTACACCTTC. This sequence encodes CASSRQGRGRYTF.

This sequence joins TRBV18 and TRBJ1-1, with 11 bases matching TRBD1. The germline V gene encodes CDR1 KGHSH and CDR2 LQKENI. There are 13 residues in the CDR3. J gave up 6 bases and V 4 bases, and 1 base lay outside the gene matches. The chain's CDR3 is CASSRGQGAEAFF. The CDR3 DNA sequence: TGTGCCAGCTCACGGGGACAGGGGGCTGAAGCTTTCTTT.

CDR3 in amino acids: CSVEDEGGALSGYTF. CDR3 sequence (DNA): TGCAGCGTTGAAGATGAGGGGGGGGCTCTTAGTGGCTACACCTTC. The chain combines TRBV29-1 with TRBJ1-2, with D tentatively TRBD1 (6 bases). The CDR3 totals 15 residues. With 0 bases removed from V and 7 bases from J, the gap between germline ends came to 18 bases. The germline V gene has CDR1 SQVTM and CDR2 ANQGSEA.

CDR3 protein: CASRKQGSGNTIYF. The CDR3 DNA reads TGTGCCAGCAGGAAACAGGGCTCTGGAAACACCATATATTTT. The rearrangement joins TRBV28 to TRBJ1-3; D is perhaps TRBD1 (6 bases). Between the trimmed V and J ends, which lost 6 bases and 0 bases, there was a span of 9 bases. Germline CDR1 reads MDHEN; CDR2 reads SYDVKM. The CDR3 is 14 amino acids.

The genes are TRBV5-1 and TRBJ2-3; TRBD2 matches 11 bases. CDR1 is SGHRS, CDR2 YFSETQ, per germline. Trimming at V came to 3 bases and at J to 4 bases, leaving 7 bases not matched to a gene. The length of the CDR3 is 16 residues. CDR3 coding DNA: TGCGCCAGCAGCTCTCGTAGCGGGGGGGCCGCAGATACGCAGTATTTT. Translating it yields CASSSRSGGAADTQYF.

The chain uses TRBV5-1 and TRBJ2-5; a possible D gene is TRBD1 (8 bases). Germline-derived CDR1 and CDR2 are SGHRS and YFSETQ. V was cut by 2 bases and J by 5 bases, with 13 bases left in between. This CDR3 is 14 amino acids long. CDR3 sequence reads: CASSFGQGGETQYF. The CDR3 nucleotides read TGCGCCAGCAGCTTCGGACAGGGAGGGGAGACCCAGTACTTC. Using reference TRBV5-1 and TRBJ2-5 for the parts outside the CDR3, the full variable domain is KAGVTQTPRYLIKTRGQQVTLSCSPISGHRSVSWYQQTPGQGLQFLFEYFSETQRNKGNFPGRFSGRQFSNSRSEMNVSTLELGDSALYLCASSFGQGGETQYFGPGTRLLVL.

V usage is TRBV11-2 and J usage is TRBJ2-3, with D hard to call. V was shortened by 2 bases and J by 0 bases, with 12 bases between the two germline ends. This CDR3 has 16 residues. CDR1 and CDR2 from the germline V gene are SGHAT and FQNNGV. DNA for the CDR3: TGTGCCAGCAGCTTACTGTACAGAAAAAGCACAGATACGCAGTATTTT. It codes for CASSLLYRKSTDTQYF.

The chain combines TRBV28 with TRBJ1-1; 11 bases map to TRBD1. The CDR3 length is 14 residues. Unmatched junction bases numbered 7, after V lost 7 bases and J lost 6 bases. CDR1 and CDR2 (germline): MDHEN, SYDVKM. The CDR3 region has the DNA TGTGCCAGCAATGGACAGGGGGCGCCTGCTGAAGCTTTCTTT. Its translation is CASNGQGAPAEAFF.

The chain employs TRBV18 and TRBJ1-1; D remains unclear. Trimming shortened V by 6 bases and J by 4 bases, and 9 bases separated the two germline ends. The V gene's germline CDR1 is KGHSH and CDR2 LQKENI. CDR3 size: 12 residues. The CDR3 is CASSTTRTEAFF. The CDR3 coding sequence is TGTGCCAGCTCCACAACCCGCACTGAAGCTTTCTTT.

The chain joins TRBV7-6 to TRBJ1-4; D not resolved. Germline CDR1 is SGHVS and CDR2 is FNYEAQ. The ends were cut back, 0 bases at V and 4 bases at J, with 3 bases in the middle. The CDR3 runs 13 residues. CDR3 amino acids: CASSLAYNEKLFF. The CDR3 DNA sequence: TGTGCCAGCAGCTTAGCGTATAATGAAAAACTGTTTTTT.

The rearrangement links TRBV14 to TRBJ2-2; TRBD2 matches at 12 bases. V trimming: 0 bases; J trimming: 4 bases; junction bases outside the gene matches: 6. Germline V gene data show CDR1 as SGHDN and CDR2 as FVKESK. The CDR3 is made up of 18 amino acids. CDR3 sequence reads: CASSQDYGLAGITGELFF. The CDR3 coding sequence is TGTGCCAGCAGCCAAGACTATGGACTAGCGGGGATCACCGGGGAGCTGTTTTTT.

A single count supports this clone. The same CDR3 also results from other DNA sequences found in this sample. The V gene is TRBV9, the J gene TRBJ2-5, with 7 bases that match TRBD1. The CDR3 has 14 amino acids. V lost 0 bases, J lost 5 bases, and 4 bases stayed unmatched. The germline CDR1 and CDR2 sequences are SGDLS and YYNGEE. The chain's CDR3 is CASSVGGGRETQYF. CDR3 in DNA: TGTGCCAGCAGCGTAGGAGGGGGCAGGGAGACCCAGTACTTC.

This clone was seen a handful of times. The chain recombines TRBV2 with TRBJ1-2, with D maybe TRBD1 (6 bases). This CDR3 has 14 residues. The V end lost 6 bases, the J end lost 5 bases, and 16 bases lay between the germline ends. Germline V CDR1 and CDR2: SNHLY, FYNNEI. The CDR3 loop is CASRIEQGWYGYTF. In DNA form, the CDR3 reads TGTGCCAGCAGAATAGAACAGGGATGGTATGGCTACACCTTC.

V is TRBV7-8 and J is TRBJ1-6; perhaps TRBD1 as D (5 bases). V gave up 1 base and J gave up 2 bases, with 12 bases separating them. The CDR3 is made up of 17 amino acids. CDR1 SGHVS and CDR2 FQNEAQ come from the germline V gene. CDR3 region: CASSLDRSPTYNSPLHF. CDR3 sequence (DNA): TGTGCCAGCAGCTTAGACAGGTCGCCTACCTATAATTCACCCCTCCACTTT.

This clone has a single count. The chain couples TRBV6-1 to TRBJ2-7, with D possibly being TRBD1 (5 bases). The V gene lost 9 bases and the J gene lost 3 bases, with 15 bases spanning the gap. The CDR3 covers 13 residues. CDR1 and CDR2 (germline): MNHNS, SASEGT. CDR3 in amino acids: CASDPTEDYEQYF. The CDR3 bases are TGTGCCAGTGACCCGACAGAAGACTACGAGCAGTACTTC.

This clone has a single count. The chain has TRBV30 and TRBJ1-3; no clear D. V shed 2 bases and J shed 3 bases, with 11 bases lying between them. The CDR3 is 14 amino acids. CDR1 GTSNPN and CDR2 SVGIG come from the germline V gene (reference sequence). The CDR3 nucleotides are TGTGCCTGGAGTCGGCAACAGCTTGGAAACACCATATATTTT. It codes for CAWSRQQLGNTIYF. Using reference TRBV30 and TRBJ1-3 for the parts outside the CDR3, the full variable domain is SQTIHQWPATLVQPVGSPLSLECTVEGTSNPNLYWYRQAAGRGLQLLFYSVGIGQISSEVPQNLSASRPQDRQFILSSKKLLLSDSGFYLCAWSRQQLGNTIYFGEGSWLTVV.

CDR3 nucleotide sequence: TGCGCCAGCAGCTCCGGGTCTAGCGGGACCTACGAGCAGTACTTC. Its protein product is CASSSGSSGTYEQYF. V gene TRBV5-1 combines with J gene TRBJ2-7; 9 bases fit TRBD2. The germline V gene encodes CDR1 SGHRS and CDR2 YFSETQ. The CDR3 is 15 residues long. Unmatched junction bases numbered 6, after V lost 3 bases and J lost 2 bases.

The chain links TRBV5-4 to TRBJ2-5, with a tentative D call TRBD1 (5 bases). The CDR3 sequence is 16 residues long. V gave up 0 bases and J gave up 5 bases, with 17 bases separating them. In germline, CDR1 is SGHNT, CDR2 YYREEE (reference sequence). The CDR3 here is CASSLGLAGSRETQYF. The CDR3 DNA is TGTGCCAGCAGCTTGGGGCTGGCAGGGTCTCGGGAGACCCAGTACTTC.

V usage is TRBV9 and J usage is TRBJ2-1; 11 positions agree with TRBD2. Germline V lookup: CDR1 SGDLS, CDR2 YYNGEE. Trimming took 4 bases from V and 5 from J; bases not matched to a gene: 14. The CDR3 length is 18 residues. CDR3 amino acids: CASSFPVASGGLHNEQFF. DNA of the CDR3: TGTGCCAGCAGCTTCCCGGTCGCTAGCGGGGGGTTACACAATGAGCAGTTCTTC.

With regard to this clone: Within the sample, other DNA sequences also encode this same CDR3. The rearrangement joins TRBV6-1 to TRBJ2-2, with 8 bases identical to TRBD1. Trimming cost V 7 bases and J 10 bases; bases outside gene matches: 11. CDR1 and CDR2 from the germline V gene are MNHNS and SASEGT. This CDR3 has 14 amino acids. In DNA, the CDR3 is TGTGCCAGCAACGACAGGGGCGGGATAGTGGAGCTGTTTTTT. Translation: CASNDRGGIVELFF.

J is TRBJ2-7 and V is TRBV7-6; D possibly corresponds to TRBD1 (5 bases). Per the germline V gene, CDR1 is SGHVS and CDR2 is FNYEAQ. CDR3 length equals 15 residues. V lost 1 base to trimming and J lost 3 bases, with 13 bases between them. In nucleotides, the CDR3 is TGTGCCAGCAGCTTAGTTCAGGGTCCTAACTACGAGCAGTACTTC. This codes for CASSLVQGPNYEQYF. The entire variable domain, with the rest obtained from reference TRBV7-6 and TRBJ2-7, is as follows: GAGVSQSPRYKVTKRGQDVALRCDPISGHVSLYWYRQALGQGPEFLTYFNYEAQQDKSGLPNDRFSAERPEGSISTLTIQRTEQRDSAMYRCASSLVQGPNYEQYFGPGTRLTVT.

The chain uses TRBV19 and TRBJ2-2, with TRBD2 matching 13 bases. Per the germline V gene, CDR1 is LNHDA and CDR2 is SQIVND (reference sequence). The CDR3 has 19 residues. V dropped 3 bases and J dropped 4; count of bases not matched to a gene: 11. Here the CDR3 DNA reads TGTGCCAGTAGTATTTTCCCGCCGGGACTAGCGGGGTTCACCGGGGAGCTGTTTTTT. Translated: CASSIFPPGLAGFTGELFF.

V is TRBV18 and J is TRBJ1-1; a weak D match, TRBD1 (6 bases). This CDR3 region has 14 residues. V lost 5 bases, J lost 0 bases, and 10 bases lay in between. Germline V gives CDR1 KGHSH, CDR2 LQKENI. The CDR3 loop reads CASSVTGMNTEAFF. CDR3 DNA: TGTGCCAGCTCAGTGACAGGCATGAACACTGAAGCTTTCTTT.

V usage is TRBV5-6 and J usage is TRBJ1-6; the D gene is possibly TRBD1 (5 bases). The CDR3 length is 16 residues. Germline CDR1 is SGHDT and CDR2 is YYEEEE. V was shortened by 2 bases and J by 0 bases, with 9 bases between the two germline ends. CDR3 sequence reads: CASSLVGASYNSPLHF. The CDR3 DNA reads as TGTGCCAGCAGCTTAGTAGGGGCCTCCTATAATTCACCCCTCCACTTT. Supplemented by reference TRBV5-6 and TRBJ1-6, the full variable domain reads DAGVTQSPTHLIKTRGQQVTLRCSPKSGHDTVSWYQQALGQGPQFIFQYYEEEERQRGNFPDRFSGHQFPNYSSELNVNALLLGDSALYLCASSLVGASYNSPLHFGNGTRLTVT.

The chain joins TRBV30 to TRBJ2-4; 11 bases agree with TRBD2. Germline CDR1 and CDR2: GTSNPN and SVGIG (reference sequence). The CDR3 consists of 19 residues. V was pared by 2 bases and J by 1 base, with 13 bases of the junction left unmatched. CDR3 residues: CAWSFPTSGVPSAKNIQYF. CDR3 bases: TGTGCCTGGAGTTTCCCGACTAGCGGGGTGCCGTCGGCCAAAAACATTCAGTACTTC.

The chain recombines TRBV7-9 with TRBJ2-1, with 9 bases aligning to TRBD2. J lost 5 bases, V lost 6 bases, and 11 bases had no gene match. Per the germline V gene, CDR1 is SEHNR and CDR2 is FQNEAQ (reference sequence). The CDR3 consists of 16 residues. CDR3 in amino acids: CASRTKLAGYNNEQFF. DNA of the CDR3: TGTGCCAGCAGGACTAAGCTAGCGGGGTATAACAATGAGCAGTTCTTC.

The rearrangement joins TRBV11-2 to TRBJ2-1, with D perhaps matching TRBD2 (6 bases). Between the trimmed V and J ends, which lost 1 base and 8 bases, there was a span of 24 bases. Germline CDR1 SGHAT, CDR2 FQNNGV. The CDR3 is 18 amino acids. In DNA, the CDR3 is TGTGCCAGCAGCTTAGCCGACCCGGGAGTAATCTCCAGGGATGAGCAGTTCTTC. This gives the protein CASSLADPGVISRDEQFF.